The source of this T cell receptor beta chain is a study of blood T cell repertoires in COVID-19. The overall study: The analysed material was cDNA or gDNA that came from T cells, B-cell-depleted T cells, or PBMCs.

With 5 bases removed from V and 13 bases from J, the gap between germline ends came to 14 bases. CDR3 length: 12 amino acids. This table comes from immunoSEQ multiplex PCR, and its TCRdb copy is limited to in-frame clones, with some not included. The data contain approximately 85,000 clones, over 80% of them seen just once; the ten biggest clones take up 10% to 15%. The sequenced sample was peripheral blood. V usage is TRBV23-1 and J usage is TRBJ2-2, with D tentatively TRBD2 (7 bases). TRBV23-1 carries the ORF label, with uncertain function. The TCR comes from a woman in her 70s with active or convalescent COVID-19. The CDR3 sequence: CASSIRGAGLFF. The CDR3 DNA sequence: TGCGCCAGCAGTATCCGGGGGGCAGGGCTGTTTTTT.